The clone carrying this T cell receptor beta chain was seen once. Its target is not known. TCRdb's copy holds only in-frame clones and misses some; the assay was immunoSEQ multiplex PCR. The sample lists roughly 150,000 clones, around nine tenths occurring once. The sample belongs to a study of cytomegalovirus exposure and HLA in healthy donors. Study-wide background: The roughly 120 validation repertoires, a later analysis reported, used the same platform as the approximately 700 first-cohort repertoires.

Findings of the study overall: In a later analysis, first-cohort TCR clusters were found to tend to co-occur in the 120 or so validation repertoires. Researchers counted 164 TCR beta chains as cytomegalovirus-associated. High specificity and sensitivity for cytomegalovirus status were reported for the classifier.

Germline V gene data show CDR1 as KGHSH and CDR2 as LQKENI. V dropped 1 base and J dropped 5 bases, with 14 bases sitting between them. The CDR3 runs to 16 residues. The chain joins TRBV18 to TRBJ1-4; D gene uncertain. The sequencing sample was made of PBMCs. The clonotype was recovered from a woman younger than 35 in good health and CMV-seropositive. The DNA for the CDR3 is TGTGCCAGCTCACCACAAGGTCCACAGTCCAATGAAAAACTGTTTTTT. Translation gives CASSPQGPQSNEKLFF.